This T cell receptor beta chain stems from a study of blood T cell repertoires in COVID-19. Looking at the study overall: Sites across the United States, Italy and Spain contributed samples from acute and convalescent COVID-19. Sources were T cells, B-cell-depleted T cells, or PBMCs; the material itself was cDNA or gDNA.

Original processing notes: Reference gene primer amplification yielded estimated nucleated cell counts. Data came from immunoSEQ multiplex PCR; TCRdb stores just in-frame clones and leaves some out. V and J calls and clone size follow that table, whereas D and trimming were derived from the DNA. The sample holds about 110,000 clones; over 75% are singletons and the top ten take about 3.8%. CDR3 length: 11 residues. In germline, CDR1 is SQVTM, CDR2 ANQGSEA. V lost 3 bases, J lost 11 bases, and 13 bases lay in between. The genes are TRBV29-1 and TRBJ1-1; possibly TRBD1 for D (6 bases). Sequenced sample: peripheral blood. The sequence was collected from an older woman with acute or convalescent COVID-19. As DNA, the CDR3 is TGCAGCGTTGAGCAGGGGCTTAGGGCTTTCTTT. Protein sequence: CSVEQGLRAFF.